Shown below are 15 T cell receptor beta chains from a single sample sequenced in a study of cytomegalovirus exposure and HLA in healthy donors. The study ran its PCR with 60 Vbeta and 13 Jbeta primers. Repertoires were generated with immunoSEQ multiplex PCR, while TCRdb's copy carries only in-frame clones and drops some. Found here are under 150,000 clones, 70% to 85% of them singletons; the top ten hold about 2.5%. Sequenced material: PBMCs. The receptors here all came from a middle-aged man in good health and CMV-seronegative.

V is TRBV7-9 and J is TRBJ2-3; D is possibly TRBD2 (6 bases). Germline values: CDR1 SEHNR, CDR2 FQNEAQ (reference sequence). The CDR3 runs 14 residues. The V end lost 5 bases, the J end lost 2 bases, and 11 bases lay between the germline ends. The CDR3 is CASSRRGSTDTQYF. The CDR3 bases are TGTGCCAGCAGCCGACGGGGGTCCACAGATACGCAGTATTTT.

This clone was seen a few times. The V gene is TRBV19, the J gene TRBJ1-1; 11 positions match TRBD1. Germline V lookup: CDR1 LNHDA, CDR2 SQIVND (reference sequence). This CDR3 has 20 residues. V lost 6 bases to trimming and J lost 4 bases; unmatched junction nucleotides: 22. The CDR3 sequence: CASRVWGTSQTGTGGTEAFF. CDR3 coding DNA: TGTGCCAGTAGAGTATGGGGGACCTCTCAAACCGGGACAGGGGGCACTGAAGCTTTCTTT.

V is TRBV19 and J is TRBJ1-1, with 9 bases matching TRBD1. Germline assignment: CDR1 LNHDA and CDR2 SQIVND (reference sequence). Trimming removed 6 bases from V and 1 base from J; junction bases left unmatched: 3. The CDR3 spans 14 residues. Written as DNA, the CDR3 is TGTGCCAGTAGCAAGGGACAGGGGAACACTGAAGCTTTCTTT. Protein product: CASSKGQGNTEAFF.

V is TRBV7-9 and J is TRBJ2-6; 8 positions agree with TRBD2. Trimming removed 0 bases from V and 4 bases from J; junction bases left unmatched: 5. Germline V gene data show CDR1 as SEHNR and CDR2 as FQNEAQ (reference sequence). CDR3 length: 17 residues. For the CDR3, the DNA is TGTGCCAGCAGCTTAGCCCCGGGGGGGCTCGGGGCCAACGTCCTGACTTTC. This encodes CASSLAPGGLGANVLTF.

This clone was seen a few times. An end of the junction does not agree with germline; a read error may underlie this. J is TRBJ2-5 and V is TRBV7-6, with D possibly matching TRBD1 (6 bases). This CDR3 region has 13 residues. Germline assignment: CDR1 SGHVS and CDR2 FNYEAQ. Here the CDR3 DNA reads TGTGCCAGCAGCTTAGTTATGTGGGGACAAATGGACTTC. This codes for CASSLVMWGQMDF.

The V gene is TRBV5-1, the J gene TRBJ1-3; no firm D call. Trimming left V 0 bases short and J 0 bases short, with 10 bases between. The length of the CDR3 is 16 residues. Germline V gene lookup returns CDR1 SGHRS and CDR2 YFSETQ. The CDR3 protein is CASSLGDMSSGNTIYF. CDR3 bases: TGCGCCAGCAGCTTGGGAGACATGAGCTCTGGAAACACCATATATTTT.

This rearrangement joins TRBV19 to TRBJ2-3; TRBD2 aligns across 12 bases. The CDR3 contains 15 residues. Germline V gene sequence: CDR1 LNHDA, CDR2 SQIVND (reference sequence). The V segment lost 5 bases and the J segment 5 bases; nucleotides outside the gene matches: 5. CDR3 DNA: TGTGCCAGTAGTTCTAGCGGGGGGGCTGAAGATACGCAGTATTTT. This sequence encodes CASSSSGGAEDTQYF. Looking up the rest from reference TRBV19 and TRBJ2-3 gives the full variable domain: DGGITQSPKYLFRKEGQNVTLSCEQNLNHDAMYWYRQDPGQGLRLIYYSQIVNDFQKGDIAEGYSVSREKKESFPLTVTSAQKNPTAFYLCASSSSGGAEDTQYFGPGTRLTVL.

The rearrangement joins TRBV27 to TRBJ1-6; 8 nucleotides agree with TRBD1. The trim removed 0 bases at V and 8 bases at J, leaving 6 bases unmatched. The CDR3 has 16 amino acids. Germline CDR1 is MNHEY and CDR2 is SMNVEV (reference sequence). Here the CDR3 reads CASSLSPAGGDSPLHF. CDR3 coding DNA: TGTGCCAGCAGTTTATCGCCGGCAGGGGGCGATTCACCCCTCCACTTT.

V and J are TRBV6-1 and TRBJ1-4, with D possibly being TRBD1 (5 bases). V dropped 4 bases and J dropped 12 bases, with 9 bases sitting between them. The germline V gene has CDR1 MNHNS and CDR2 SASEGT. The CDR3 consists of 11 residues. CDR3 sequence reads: CASSGGGELFF. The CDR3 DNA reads TGTGCCAGCAGTGGGGGGGGAGAACTGTTTTTT.

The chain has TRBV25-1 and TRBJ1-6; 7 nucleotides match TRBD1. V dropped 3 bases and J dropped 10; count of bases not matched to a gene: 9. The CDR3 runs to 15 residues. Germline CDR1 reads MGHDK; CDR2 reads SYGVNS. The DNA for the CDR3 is TGTGCCAGCAGTGACCCGACAGGGCCGGGGTCACCCCTCCACTTT. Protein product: CASSDPTGPGSPLHF.

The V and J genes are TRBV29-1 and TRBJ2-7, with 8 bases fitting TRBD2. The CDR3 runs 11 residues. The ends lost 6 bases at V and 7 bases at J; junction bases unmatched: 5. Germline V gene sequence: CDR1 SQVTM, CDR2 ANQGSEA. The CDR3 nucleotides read TGCAGCGTCCTCGCGGGGGGAGAGCAGTACTTC. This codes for CSVLAGGEQYF.

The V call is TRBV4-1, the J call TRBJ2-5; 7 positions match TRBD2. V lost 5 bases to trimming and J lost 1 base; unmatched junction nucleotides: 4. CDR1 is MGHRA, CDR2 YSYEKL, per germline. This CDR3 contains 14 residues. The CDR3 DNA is TGCGCCAGCAGCTTCGGGGGGTCCCAAGAGACCCAGTACTTC. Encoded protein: CASSFGGSQETQYF.

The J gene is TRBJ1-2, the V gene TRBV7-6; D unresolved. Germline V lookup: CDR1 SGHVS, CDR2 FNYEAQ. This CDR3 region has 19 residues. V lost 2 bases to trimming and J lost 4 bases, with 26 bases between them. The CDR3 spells CASSLRPGTRTAGGYGYTF. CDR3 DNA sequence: TGTGCCAGCAGCTTAAGGCCCGGCACGAGGACGGCGGGTGGCTATGGCTACACCTTC.

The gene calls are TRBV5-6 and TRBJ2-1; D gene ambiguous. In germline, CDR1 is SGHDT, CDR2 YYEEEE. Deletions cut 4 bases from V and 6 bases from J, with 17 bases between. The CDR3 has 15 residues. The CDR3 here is CASSPTVTHSNEQFF. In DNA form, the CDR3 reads TGTGCCAGCAGCCCCACAGTTACCCACTCCAATGAGCAGTTCTTC.

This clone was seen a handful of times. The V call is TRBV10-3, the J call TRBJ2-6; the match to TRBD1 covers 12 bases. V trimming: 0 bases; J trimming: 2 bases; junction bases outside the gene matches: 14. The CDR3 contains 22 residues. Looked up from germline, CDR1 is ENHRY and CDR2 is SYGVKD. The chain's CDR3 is CAISESFGTGGLGEPGANVLTF. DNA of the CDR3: TGTGCCATCAGTGAGTCGTTTGGGACAGGGGGCCTCGGAGAACCTGGGGCCAACGTCCTGACTTTC.